Reported below is one T cell receptor (beta chain). The data belong to a study of T cells in tumors after PD-1 blockade. The protocol was immunoSEQ multiplex PCR, while the TCRdb copy is restricted to in-frame clones and leaves out a portion. The sample shows 10,000 to 15,000 clones, about 69% of them seen only once. Trimming cost V 6 bases and J 5 bases, with 14 bases left between them. Germline CDR1 and CDR2: SGHAT and FQNNGV. The CDR3 contains 13 residues. This clonotype originated in a human donor with cutaneous squamous cell carcinoma. The rearrangement joins TRBV11-2 to TRBJ2-7; D is perhaps TRBD2 (5 bases). The source material was tumor tissue, sampled before anti-PD-1 treatment. The CDR3 region is CASSLKGAHEQYF. The CDR3, as DNA: TGTGCCAGCAGTTTAAAGGGAGCCCACGAGCAGTACTTC.